Below, 32 T cell receptor beta chains from the same sample are listed, as sequenced in a study of CD8 T cells in Susac syndrome. The RNA, roughly 0.45 to 1 ug, was put through reverse transcription using random hexamers. TCRdb re-analysed the immunoSEQ multiplex PCR reads in MiXCR, keeping a single row per CDR3 protein. Of a few hundred thousand distinct CDR3 sequences in the sample, 89% were seen once. The sequenced material came from CD8+ T cells from PBMCs. Receptors were obtained from a human donor with multiple sclerosis.

The rearrangement links TRBV15 to TRBJ1-5, with D maybe TRBD1 (6 bases). V lost 1 base to trimming and J lost 2 bases, with 9 bases between them. In germline, CDR1 is LNHNV, CDR2 YYDKDF (reference sequence). The CDR3 extends over 15 amino acids. Written as DNA, the CDR3 is TGTGCCACCAGCAGAGGGCGACAGGGCAATCAGCCCCAGCATTTT. This codes for CATSRGRQGNQPQHF.

The chain is built from TRBV4-2 and TRBJ2-5, with D maybe TRBD1 (5 bases). The CDR3 runs to 10 residues. Per germline, CDR1 LGHNA and CDR2 YNFKEQ. The CDR3 DNA sequence: TGTCTACCAGGGAAAGAGACCCAGTACTTC. It translates to CLPGKETQYF.

Written as DNA, the CDR3 is TGTGCCAGCACTCTACAGGGGTTCGGCGCCTACAATGAGCAGTTCTTC. Translating it yields CASTLQGFGAYNEQFF. This chain connects TRBV27 to TRBJ2-1; 7 bases align to TRBD1. This CDR3 is built from 16 residues. V lost 7 bases, J lost 2 bases, and 11 bases stayed unmatched. The germline gives CDR1 MNHEY, CDR2 SMNVEV (reference sequence).

V usage is TRBV7-2 and J usage is TRBJ2-1, with 10 bases aligning to TRBD2. Germline loops: CDR1 SGHTA, CDR2 FQGNSA. J lost 1 base, V lost 0 bases, and 6 bases had no gene match. The CDR3 is made up of 18 amino acids. The CDR3 loop reads CASSLAASGRGSYNEQFF. In DNA form, the CDR3 reads TGTGCCAGCAGCTTAGCGGCTAGCGGGAGAGGGTCCTACAATGAGCAGTTCTTC. Full variable domain (outside the CDR3, taken from reference TRBV7-2 and TRBJ2-1): GAGVSQSPSNKVTEKGKDVELRCDPISGHTALYWYRQSLGQGLEFLIYFQGNSAPDKSGLPSDRFSAERTGGSVSTLTIQRTQQEDSAVYLCASSLAASGRGSYNEQFFGPGTRLTVL.

This rearrangement joins TRBV12-3 or TRBV12-4 to TRBJ2-7; D gene unclear. V was cut by 7 bases and J by 9 bases, with 22 bases left in between. This CDR3 region has 14 residues. The CDR3 loop reads CASTPGRQRDGQYF. As DNA, the CDR3 is TGTGCCAGCACCCCGGGCCGCCAACGAGATGGGCAGTACTTC.

This sequence joins TRBV9 and TRBJ2-1; 10 bases agree with TRBD2. The germline gives CDR1 SGDLS, CDR2 YYNGEE. This CDR3 region has 22 residues. The ends lost 3 bases at V and 0 bases at J; junction bases unmatched: 21. CDR3 in amino acids: CASSGPRLRTSGENSSYNEQFF. In DNA form, the CDR3 reads TGTGCCAGCAGCGGGCCTCGACTTAGGACTAGCGGTGAAAATAGCTCCTACAATGAGCAGTTCTTC.

This clonotype was picked up one time. One junction end does not reproduce the germline sequence, and a read error may be involved. The chain employs TRBV19 and TRBJ2-1; weak D call: TRBD2 (5 bases). Germline assignment: CDR1 LNHDA and CDR2 SQIVND (reference sequence). This CDR3 is built from 15 residues. CDR3 in DNA: TGTGCCAGTATGGGAGAGTACACTGCCTACAATGGGCAGTTCTTC. Residues: CASMGEYTAYNGQFF.

The chain employs TRBV11-2 and TRBJ2-7; TRBD2 matches 9 bases. The CDR3 has 16 residues. Trimming removed 1 base from V and 4 bases from J; junction bases left unmatched: 8. Germline V lookup: CDR1 SGHAT, CDR2 FQNNGV. The CDR3 sequence is CASSLVGGGASYEQYF. CDR3 sequence (DNA): TGTGCCAGCAGCTTAGTAGGCGGGGGGGCGTCATACGAGCAGTACTTC.

This chain uses TRBV6-2 or TRBV6-3 with TRBJ2-5, with D perhaps being TRBD1 or TRBD2 (5 bases each). The CDR3 is 15 residues long. Germline CDR1 and CDR2: MNHEY and SVGEGT. V was cut by 2 bases and J by 5 bases, with 15 bases left in between. This CDR3 is CASSYTGRIGETQYF. The CDR3 DNA is TGTGCCAGCAGTTACACGGGACGGATCGGGGAGACCCAGTACTTC.

The rearrangement joins TRBV2 to TRBJ2-7, with D perhaps being TRBD1 or TRBD2 (7 bases each). The CDR3 covers 13 residues. Trimming removed 7 bases from V and 6 bases from J, with 16 bases in between. The germline CDR1 and CDR2 sequences are SNHLY and FYNNEI. The CDR3 is CASKRQGGLEQYF. The CDR3 bases are TGTGCCAGCAAAAGGCAGGGGGGGCTCGAGCAGTACTTC. The entire variable domain, with the rest obtained from reference TRBV2 and TRBJ2-7, is as follows: EPEVTQTPSHQVTQMGQEVILRCVPISNHLYFYWYRQILGQKVEFLVSFYNNEISEKSEIFDDQFSVERPDGSNFTLKIRSTKLEDSAMYFCASKRQGGLEQYFGPGTRLTVT.

This clonotype was counted once. This chain links TRBV18 with TRBJ1-1; the D gene is possibly TRBD1 (6 bases). The CDR3 has 15 amino acids. Germline V lookup: CDR1 KGHSH, CDR2 LQKENI. V lost 0 bases to trimming and J lost 1 base, with 9 bases between them. CDR3 sequence: CASSPPGQPNTEAFF. The CDR3 DNA is TGTGCCAGCTCACCACCTGGACAGCCGAACACTGAAGCTTTCTTT.

This chain links TRBV6-2 or TRBV6-3 with TRBJ2-7; D is ambiguous. CDR3 length: 15 residues. V was cut by 2 bases and J by 7 bases, with 18 bases left in between. Germline V gene data show CDR1 as MNHEY and CDR2 as SVGEGT. The CDR3 DNA follows: TGTGCCAGCAGTTACAGTGGGCAGGCCCGCGTGGAGCAGTACTTC. It yields the protein CASSYSGQARVEQYF.

This rearrangement joins TRBV20-1 to TRBJ2-7; unclear D gene. The CDR3 is made up of 21 amino acids. Germline V gene data show CDR1 as DFQATT and CDR2 as SNEGSKA (reference sequence). Trimming removed 0 bases from V and 2 bases from J, with 32 bases in between. The CDR3 reads CSARDITGRLKLEDLPYEQYF. Written as DNA, the CDR3 is TGCAGTGCTAGAGACATAACGGGCCGCCTAAAGCTAGAAGACCTTCCCTACGAGCAGTACTTC.

The chain links TRBV2 to TRBJ1-4, with D hard to call. CDR3 length: 15 residues. Germline CDR1 reads SNHLY; CDR2 reads FYNNEI. Trimming shortened V by 5 bases and J by 7 bases, and 17 bases separated the two germline ends. The CDR3 here is CASSPREFPLEKLFF. CDR3 DNA sequence: TGTGCCAGCAGTCCCCGGGAGTTCCCCCTTGAAAAACTGTTTTTT.

The CDR3 bases are TGTGCCAGCAGCATTCCGGGACTCGTCTACAATGAGCAGTTCTTC. Protein: CASSIPGLVYNEQFF. J is TRBJ2-1 and V is TRBV7-8, with a weak D call TRBD2 (6 bases). The CDR3 extends over 15 amino acids. Germline V CDR1 and CDR2: SGHVS, FQNEAQ. Trimming removed 5 bases from V and 3 bases from J, with 14 bases in between.

In this sample, this clonotype turned up once. The chain has TRBV30 and TRBJ1-5, with D hard to call. Germline V gene lookup returns CDR1 GTSNPN and CDR2 SVGIG (reference sequence). The CDR3 runs to 13 residues. CDR3 amino acids: CACRVPPNQPQHF. The CDR3 DNA reads TGTGCGTGCCGGGTTCCCCCCAATCAGCCCCAGCATTTT.

V and J are TRBV15 and TRBJ2-1; tentatively, D is TRBD2 (5 bases). The CDR3 loop spans 15 amino acids. V lost 5 bases to trimming and J lost 3 bases, with 14 bases between them. The germline V gene encodes CDR1 LNHNV and CDR2 YYDKDF (reference sequence). In DNA form, the CDR3 reads TGTGCCACCAGCCTAAGTAGCGCGTACTACAATGAGCAGTTCTTC. Translated: CATSLSSAYYNEQFF.

The rearrangement links TRBV18 to TRBJ2-1; a weak D match, TRBD1 (6 bases). Germline-derived CDR1 and CDR2 are KGHSH and LQKENI. The CDR3 consists of 15 residues. V dropped 5 bases and J dropped 2 bases, with 13 bases sitting between them. As DNA, the CDR3 is TGTGCCAGCTCATTGGACAGACAAACCTACAATGAGCAGTTCTTC. This codes for CASSLDRQTYNEQFF. Full variable domain (outside the CDR3, taken from reference TRBV18 and TRBJ2-1): NAGVMQNPRHLVRRRGQEARLRCSPMKGHSHVYWYRQLPEEGLKFMVYLQKENIIDESGMPKERFSAEFPKEGPSILRIQQVVRGDSAAYFCASSLDRQTYNEQFFGPGTRLTVL.

This chain uses TRBV6-1 with TRBJ1-1; TRBD1 might be the D (6 bases). V was cut by 6 bases and J by 1 base, with 9 bases left in between. Germline V lookup: CDR1 MNHNS, CDR2 SASEGT. The CDR3 consists of 13 residues. The CDR3 DNA follows: TGTGCCAGCAGGGACAGAGAGAACACTGAAGCTTTCTTT. Its translation: CASRDRENTEAFF.

V is TRBV9 and J is TRBJ2-2; unclear D gene. V was pared by 4 bases and J by 7 bases, with 8 bases between. This CDR3 region has 12 residues. Germline CDR1 and CDR2: SGDLS and YYNGEE. This CDR3 reads CASSPPNGELFF. The CDR3 DNA reads TGTGCCAGCAGCCCTCCAAACGGGGAGCTGTTTTTT.

The rearrangement uses TRBV20-1 and TRBJ1-5, with D unresolved. The CDR3 runs 15 residues. V was cut by 0 bases and J by 4 bases, with 13 bases left in between. The germline V gene has CDR1 DFQATT and CDR2 SNEGSKA (reference sequence). CDR3 nucleotide sequence: TGCAGTGCTAGAGATCCGGGGATCGAGAATCAGCCCCAGCATTTT. Translated: CSARDPGIENQPQHF.

The J gene is TRBJ1-2, the V gene TRBV7-9; D gene uncertain. The CDR3 covers 15 residues. The germline V and J ends were trimmed by 1 base and 4 bases, with 13 bases remaining between them. Per the germline V gene, CDR1 is SEHNR and CDR2 is FQNEAQ (reference sequence). CDR3 in DNA: TGTGCCAGCAGCTTAGGTGTGCAGGAGCTCTATGGCTACACCTTC. Amino acids: CASSLGVQELYGYTF.

V gene TRBV7-9 combines with J gene TRBJ2-1; D is perhaps TRBD2 (6 bases). Trimming left V 7 bases short and J 1 base short, with 11 bases between. The length of the CDR3 is 14 residues. CDR1 and CDR2 from the germline V gene are SEHNR and FQNEAQ (reference sequence). The CDR3 here is CASINGSSYNEQFF. The CDR3 bases are TGTGCCAGCATCAACGGGAGTTCCTACAATGAGCAGTTCTTC.

The chain couples TRBV25-1 to TRBJ2-3, with 7 bases aligning to TRBD2. Trimming removed 8 bases from V and 5 bases from J; junction bases left unmatched: 1. The CDR3 length is 11 residues. Germline-derived CDR1 and CDR2 are MGHDK and SYGVNS. CDR3 nucleotides: TGTGCCAGCGCGGGGGAAGATACGCAGTATTTT. It yields the protein CASAGEDTQYF.

The chain has TRBV20-1 and TRBJ2-7; no clear D gene. CDR1 and CDR2 (germline): DFQATT, SNEGSKA (reference sequence). V lost 6 bases, J lost 2 bases, and 23 bases lay in between. The CDR3 loop spans 16 amino acids. CDR3 region: CSAQRLGMSSPYEQYF. The CDR3 DNA reads TGCAGTGCACAGAGGTTGGGGATGAGCAGTCCCTACGAGCAGTACTTC.

V and J are TRBV7-9 and TRBJ2-1; 16 bases line up with TRBD2. Germline loops: CDR1 SEHNR, CDR2 FQNEAQ (reference sequence). V lost 1 base to trimming and J lost 3 bases; unmatched junction nucleotides: 6. This CDR3 has 19 residues. The CDR3 protein is CASSLGGTSGRASYNEQFF. CDR3 DNA sequence: TGTGCCAGCAGCTTAGGAGGGACTAGCGGGAGGGCCAGCTACAATGAGCAGTTCTTC.

This clonotype was counted a single time. The CDR3 sequence is CAISERGQTYEQYF. For the CDR3, the DNA is TGTGCCATCTCCGAAAGGGGACAGACTTACGAGCAGTACTTC. The chain carries TRBV10-3 and TRBJ2-7; 7 nucleotides line up with TRBD1. Germline loops: CDR1 ENHRY, CDR2 SYGVKD. V was clipped by 8 bases and J by 4 bases; unmatched bases: 11. This CDR3 is 14 amino acids long.

This clonotype showed up just once. The rearrangement joins TRBV28 to TRBJ2-7; weak D call: TRBD1 (5 bases). The CDR3 covers 14 residues. Per the germline V gene, CDR1 is MDHEN and CDR2 is SYDVKM. Trimming removed 3 bases from V and 3 bases from J, with 12 bases in between. DNA for the CDR3: TGTGCCAGCAGTTTCGCAATCCAGGGCTACGAGCAGTACTTC. As protein: CASSFAIQGYEQYF.

The chain couples TRBV7-8 to TRBJ2-1; D call uncertain. V lost 2 bases and J lost 9, with 2 bases in between. This CDR3 has 10 residues. Germline-derived CDR1 and CDR2 are SGHVS and FQNEAQ. This chain's CDR3 is CASSLTEQFF. DNA of the CDR3: TGTGCCAGCAGCTTAACTGAGCAGTTCTTC.

The chain is built from TRBV14 and TRBJ2-5, with D hard to call. The CDR3 loop spans 15 amino acids. V lost 4 bases to trimming and J lost 2 bases, with 14 bases between them. Germline CDR1 and CDR2: SGHDN and FVKESK. Written as DNA, the CDR3 is TGTGCCAGCAGCCCGCCTTTTGTTGCACAAGAGACCCAGTACTTC. This gives the protein CASSPPFVAQETQYF.

The gene calls are TRBV7-9 and TRBJ2-7, with D hard to call. This CDR3 region has 12 residues. The germline gives CDR1 SEHNR, CDR2 FQNEAQ (reference sequence). The germline V and J ends were trimmed by 3 bases and 4 bases, with 7 bases remaining between them. The CDR3 here is CASSLRIYEQYF. The CDR3 coding sequence is TGTGCCAGCAGCTTGAGGATTTACGAGCAGTACTTC.

This rearrangement joins TRBV24-1 to TRBJ2-2, with D perhaps matching TRBD2 (6 bases). Trimming took 7 bases from V and 8 from J, leaving 13 bases between them. Looked up from germline, CDR1 is KGHDR and CDR2 is SFDVKD. The CDR3 extends over 13 amino acids. CDR3 protein: CATSRGIPGELFF. CDR3 bases: TGTGCCACCAGCCGGGGGATCCCGGGGGAGCTGTTTTTT.